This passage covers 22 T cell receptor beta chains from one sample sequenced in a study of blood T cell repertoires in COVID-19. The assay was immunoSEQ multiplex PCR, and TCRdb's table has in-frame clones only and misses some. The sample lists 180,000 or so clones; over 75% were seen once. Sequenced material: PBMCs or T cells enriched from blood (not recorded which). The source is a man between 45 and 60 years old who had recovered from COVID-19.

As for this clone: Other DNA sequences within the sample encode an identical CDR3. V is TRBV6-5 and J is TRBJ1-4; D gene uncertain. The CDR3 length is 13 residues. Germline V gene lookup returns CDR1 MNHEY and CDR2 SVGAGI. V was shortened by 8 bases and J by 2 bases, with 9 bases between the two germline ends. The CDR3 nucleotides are TGTGCCAGCCGGAGAGGGACTAATGAAAAACTGTTTTTT. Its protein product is CASRRGTNEKLFF.

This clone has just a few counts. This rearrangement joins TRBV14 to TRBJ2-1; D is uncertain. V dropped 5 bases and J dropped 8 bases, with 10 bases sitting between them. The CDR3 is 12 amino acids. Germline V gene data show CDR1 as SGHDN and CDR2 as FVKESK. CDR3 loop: CASSSRQDEQFF. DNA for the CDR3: TGTGCCAGCAGCTCCCGGCAGGATGAGCAGTTCTTC.

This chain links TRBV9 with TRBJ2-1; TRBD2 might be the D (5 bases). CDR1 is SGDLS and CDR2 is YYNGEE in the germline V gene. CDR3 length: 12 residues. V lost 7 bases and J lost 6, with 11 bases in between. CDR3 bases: TGTGCCAGCGGGGAGCCGGGCAATGAGCAGTTCTTC. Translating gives CASGEPGNEQFF.

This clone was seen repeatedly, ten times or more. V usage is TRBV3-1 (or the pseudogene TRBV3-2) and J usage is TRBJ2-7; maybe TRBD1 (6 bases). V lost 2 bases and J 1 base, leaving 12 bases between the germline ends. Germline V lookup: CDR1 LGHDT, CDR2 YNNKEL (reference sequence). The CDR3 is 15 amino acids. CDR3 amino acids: CASSQLQGFSYEQYF. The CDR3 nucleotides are TGTGCCAGCAGCCAACTACAGGGCTTTTCCTACGAGCAGTACTTC.

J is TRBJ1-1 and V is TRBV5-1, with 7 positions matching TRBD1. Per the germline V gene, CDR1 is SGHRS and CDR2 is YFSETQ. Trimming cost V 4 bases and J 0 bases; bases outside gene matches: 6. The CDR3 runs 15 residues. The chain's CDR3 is CASSAMTGLNTEAFF. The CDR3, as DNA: TGCGCCAGCAGCGCCATGACAGGGCTGAACACTGAAGCTTTCTTT.

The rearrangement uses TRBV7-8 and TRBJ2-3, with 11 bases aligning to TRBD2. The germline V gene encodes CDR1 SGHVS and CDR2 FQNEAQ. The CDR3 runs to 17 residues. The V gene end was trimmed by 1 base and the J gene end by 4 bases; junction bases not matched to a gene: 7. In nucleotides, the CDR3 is TGTGCCAGCAGCTTAGATTTTAGCGGGAGGGAGGCAGATACGCAGTATTTT. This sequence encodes CASSLDFSGREADTQYF.

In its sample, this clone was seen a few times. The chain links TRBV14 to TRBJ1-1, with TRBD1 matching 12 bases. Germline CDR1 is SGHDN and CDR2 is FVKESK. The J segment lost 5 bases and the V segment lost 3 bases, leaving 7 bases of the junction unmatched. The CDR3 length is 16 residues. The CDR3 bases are TGTGCCAGCAGCCAGAACTGGGGACAGGGGGCAACTGAAGCTTTCTTT. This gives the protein CASSQNWGQGATEAFF.

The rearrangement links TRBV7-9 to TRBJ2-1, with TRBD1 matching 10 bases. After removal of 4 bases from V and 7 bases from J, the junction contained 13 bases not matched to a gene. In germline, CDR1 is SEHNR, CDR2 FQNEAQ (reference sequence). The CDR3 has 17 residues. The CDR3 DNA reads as TGTGCCAGCAGCTCCCGCCCCGGGACAGGGGTTAAGAATGAGCAGTTCTTC. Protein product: CASSSRPGTGVKNEQFF.

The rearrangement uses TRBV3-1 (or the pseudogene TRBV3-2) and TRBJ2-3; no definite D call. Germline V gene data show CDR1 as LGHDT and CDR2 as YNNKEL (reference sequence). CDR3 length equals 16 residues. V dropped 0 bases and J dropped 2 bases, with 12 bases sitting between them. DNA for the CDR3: TGTGCCAGCAGCCAAGATTTCGAGACTGACACAGATACGCAGTATTTT. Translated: CASSQDFETDTDTQYF.

In nucleotides, the CDR3 is TGTGCCAGCAGCATCCCGGGATTTGGCTATGGCTACACCTTC. Translated, it gives CASSIPGFGYGYTF. The chain has TRBV5-4 and TRBJ1-2; no clear D gene. Germline V gives CDR1 SGHNT, CDR2 YYREEE (reference sequence). Trimming removed 4 bases at V and 4 bases at J, with 14 bases between. The length of the CDR3 is 14 residues. Based on the CDR3 plus reference TRBV5-4 and TRBJ1-2, the full variable domain is ETGVTQSPTHLIKTRGQQVTLRCSSQSGHNTVSWYQQALGQGPQFIFQYYREEENGRGNFPPRFSGLQFPNYSSELNVNALELDDSALYLCASSIPGFGYGYTFGSGTRLTVV.

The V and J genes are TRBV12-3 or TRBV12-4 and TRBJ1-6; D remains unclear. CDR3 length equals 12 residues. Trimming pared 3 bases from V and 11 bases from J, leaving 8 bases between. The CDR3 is CASSLGRPPLHF. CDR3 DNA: TGTGCCAGCAGTTTGGGCCGGCCACCCCTCCACTTT.

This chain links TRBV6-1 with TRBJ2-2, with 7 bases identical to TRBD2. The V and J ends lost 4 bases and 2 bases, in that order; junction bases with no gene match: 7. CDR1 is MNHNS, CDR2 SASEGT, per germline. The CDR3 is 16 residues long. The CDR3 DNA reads TGTGCCAGCAGTGGCGCGGGACTACCCAACACCGGGGAGCTGTTTTTT. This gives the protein CASSGAGLPNTGELFF.

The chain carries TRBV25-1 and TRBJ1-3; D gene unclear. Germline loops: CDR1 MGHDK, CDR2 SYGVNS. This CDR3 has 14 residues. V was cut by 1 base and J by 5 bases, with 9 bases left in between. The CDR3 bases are TGTGCCAGCAGTGAATCGGTAAAGAGAAACACCATATATTTT. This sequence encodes CASSESVKRNTIYF.

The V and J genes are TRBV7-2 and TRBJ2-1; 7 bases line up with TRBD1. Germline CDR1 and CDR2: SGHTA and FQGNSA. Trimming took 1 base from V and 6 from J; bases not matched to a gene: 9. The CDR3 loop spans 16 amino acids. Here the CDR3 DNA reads TGTGCCAGCAGCTTAGTAGCCAGGGGGATAGGCAATGAGCAGTTCTTC. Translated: CASSLVARGIGNEQFF. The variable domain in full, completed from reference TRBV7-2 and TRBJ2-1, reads GAGVSQSPSNKVTEKGKDVELRCDPISGHTALYWYRQSLGQGLEFLIYFQGNSAPDKSGLPSDRFSAERTGGSVSTLTIQRTQQEDSAVYLCASSLVARGIGNEQFFGPGTRLTVL.

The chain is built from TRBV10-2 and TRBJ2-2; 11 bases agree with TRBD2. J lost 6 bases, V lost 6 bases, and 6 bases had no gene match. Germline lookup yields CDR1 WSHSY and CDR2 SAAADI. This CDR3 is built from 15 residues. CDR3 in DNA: TGCGCCAGCAGGTTAGCGGGAGGGCCGTCCGGGGAGCTGTTTTTT. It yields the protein CASRLAGGPSGELFF.

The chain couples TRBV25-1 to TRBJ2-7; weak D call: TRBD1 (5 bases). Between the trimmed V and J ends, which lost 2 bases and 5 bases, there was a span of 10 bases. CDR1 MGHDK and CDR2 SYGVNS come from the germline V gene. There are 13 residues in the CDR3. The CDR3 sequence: CASSEAGMDEQYF. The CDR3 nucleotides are TGTGCCAGCAGTGAAGCAGGGATGGACGAGCAGTACTTC.

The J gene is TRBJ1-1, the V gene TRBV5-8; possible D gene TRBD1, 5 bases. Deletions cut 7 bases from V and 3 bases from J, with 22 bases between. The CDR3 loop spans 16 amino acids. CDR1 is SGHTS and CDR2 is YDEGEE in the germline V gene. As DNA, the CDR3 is TGTGCCAGCCCCGTCTCCGGGAGGGGTAGAGACACTGAAGCTTTCTTT. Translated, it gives CASPVSGRGRDTEAFF.

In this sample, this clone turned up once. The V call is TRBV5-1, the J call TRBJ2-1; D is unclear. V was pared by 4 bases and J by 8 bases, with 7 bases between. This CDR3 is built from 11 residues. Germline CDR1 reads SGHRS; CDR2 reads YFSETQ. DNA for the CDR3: TGCGCCAGCAGCCCACAGCATGAGCAGTTCTTC. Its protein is CASSPQHEQFF.

This chain's CDR3 is CASSFRHFGGTDTQYF. The DNA of the CDR3 is TGTGCCAGCAGTTTTCGGCATTTTGGAGGAACGGATACGCAGTATTTT. The chain recombines TRBV27 with TRBJ2-3; TRBD2 is a possible D gene (5 bases). Germline V gene lookup returns CDR1 MNHEY and CDR2 SMNVEV (reference sequence). V gave up 3 bases and J gave up 6 bases, with 19 bases separating them. This CDR3 is built from 16 residues.

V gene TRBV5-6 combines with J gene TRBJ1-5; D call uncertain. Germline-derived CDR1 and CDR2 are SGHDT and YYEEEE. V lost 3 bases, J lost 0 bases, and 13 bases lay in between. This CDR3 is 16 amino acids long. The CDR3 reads CASSYRGKYSNQPQHF. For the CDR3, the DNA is TGTGCCAGCAGCTACCGGGGTAAATATAGCAATCAGCCCCAGCATTTT.

The CDR3 spells CASRQSLKPTGGNEQYF. The CDR3 DNA reads as TGTGCCAGCAGGCAATCTCTAAAGCCGACAGGGGGGAACGAGCAGTACTTC. The chain has TRBV28 and TRBJ2-7, with 9 positions matching TRBD1. CDR3 length: 17 amino acids. V lost 6 bases, J lost 5 bases, and 17 bases stayed unmatched. Germline CDR1 is MDHEN and CDR2 is SYDVKM.

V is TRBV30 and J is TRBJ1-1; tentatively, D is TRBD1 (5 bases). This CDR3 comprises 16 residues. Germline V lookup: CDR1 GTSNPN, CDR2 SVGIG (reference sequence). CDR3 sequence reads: CALGGRGNWMNTEAFF. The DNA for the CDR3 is TGTGCATTGGGGGGTAGAGGGAACTGGATGAACACTGAAGCTTTCTTT.